Below, one T cell receptor (beta chain) is given with its context. Assay used: immunoSEQ multiplex PCR; TCRdb lists only in-frame clones, some missing. The sample lists tens of thousands of clones; approximately 90% were seen once. This CDR3 has 16 amino acids. Germline CDR1 SGHDT, CDR2 YYEEEE. V gave up 0 bases and J gave up 1 base, with 13 bases separating them. This sample was taken from a study of T cell changes during pregnancy in multiple sclerosis. The V and J genes are TRBV5-6 and TRBJ1-1; no definite D call. The sequence derives from a female donor with multiple sclerosis, enrolled in a pregnancy study. The material was CD4+ T cells from peripheral blood mononuclear cells, obtained in the second trimester of pregnancy. CDR3 in DNA: TGTGCCAGCAGCTTGGCGGTTCCCTATCGGAACACTGAAGCTTTCTTT. As protein: CASSLAVPYRNTEAFF. Together with reference TRBV5-6 and TRBJ1-1, the CDR3 gives the full variable domain: DAGVTQSPTHLIKTRGQQVTLRCSPKSGHDTVSWYQQALGQGPQFIFQYYEEEERQRGNFPDRFSGHQFPNYSSELNVNALLLGDSALYLCASSLAVPYRNTEAFFGQGTRLTVV.